This T cell receptor beta chain was profiled in a study of T-cell reconstitution after alpha-beta-depleted transplantation in children. V gave up 4 bases and J gave up 0 bases, with 13 bases separating them. The germline V gene encodes CDR1 LGHNA and CDR2 YNFKEQ. The CDR3 extends over 15 amino acids. Unique molecular identifiers tagged the TCRbeta library. TCRdb re-derived calls from the PCR reads in MiXCR, one entry per CDR3 protein. Altogether about 250,000 distinct CDR3 sequences are present, approximately 24% being singletons, with the ten largest covering roughly 5%. Points on this clonotype: Its antigen is as yet unknown.

Study-wide results and limits: Some patients showed high day-60 TCRbeta diversity, which derived from surviving recipient T cells and thymic progenitors. Hyperexpanded clones declined; after one year, newly produced T cells mostly supplied diversity. As was reported, about two months after transplant, alpha-beta T cells came from several hundred expanded graft clones.

V gene TRBV4-2 combines with J gene TRBJ2-7; tentative D call: TRBD2 (5 bases). The source material was PBMCs, mostly from graft donor cells, sampled 360 days after TCRalphabeta/CD19-depleted stem cell transplant. The receptor was isolated from a female patient between 2 and 15 years old who had a stem cell transplant for congenital amegakaryocytic thrombocytopenia, so the T cells may come from the graft donor. The CDR3 loop reads CASSPRGSLSYEQYF. In DNA, the CDR3 is TGTGCCAGCAGCCCTCGGGGTAGTCTCTCCTACGAGCAGTACTTC.